The text below deals with one T cell receptor (beta chain). The ends lost 5 bases at V and 7 bases at J; junction bases unmatched: 7. The length of the CDR3 is 15 residues. In germline, CDR1 is SGHKS, CDR2 YYEKEE (reference sequence). Using immunoSEQ multiplex PCR, the repertoire was profiled, and TCRdb retains in-frame clones only, with some absent. This table holds under 120,000 clones, approximately 91% found once. The data are from a study of T cell changes during pregnancy in multiple sclerosis. The sequence was obtained from a female donor with multiple sclerosis, enrolled in a pregnancy study. The input for sequencing was peripheral blood, taken after pregnancy. The rearrangement joins TRBV5-5 to TRBJ1-6; 9 bases line up with TRBD1. CDR3 sequence reads: CASRPGQGGNSPLHF. In nucleotides, the CDR3 is TGTGCCAGCAGGCCGGGACAGGGTGGCAATTCACCCCTCCACTTT.